What follows are 18 T cell receptor beta chains derived from one specimen sequenced in a study of blood T cells in healthy people across ages. Primed by a sample-barcoded 5' primer and a J-beta primer mix, a second PCR proceeded for about 6 to 11 cycles. MiXCR was run by TCRdb on the 5' RACE reads, yielding one entry per CDR3 protein. The table has about 670,000 distinct CDR3 sequences, approximately 52% seen once; the top ten hold 13%. Sequencing was done on a sample of blood. Receptor source: a woman older than 75 in good health.

This clonotype was seen a single time. A much larger clone differs by one base, so this may be a read error. This chain uses TRBV7-9 with TRBJ2-7, with 7 bases identical to TRBD1. TRBJ2-5 matches the DNA end more closely, so the J call is doubtful. The CDR3 is 11 residues long. CDR1 is SEHNR and CDR2 is FQNEAQ in the germline V gene (reference sequence). CDR3 sequence: CAIPTGQTQYF. The CDR3, as DNA: TGTGCCATTCCGACAGGGCAGACCCAGTACTTC.

About this clonotype itself: An end of the junction differs from the germline gene, which may be a read error. V and J are TRBV27 and TRBJ1-2, with D tentatively TRBD1 (5 bases). Germline assignment: CDR1 MNHEY and CDR2 SMNVEV (reference sequence). CDR3 length: 15 amino acids. In nucleotides, the CDR3 is TGTGCCAGCAGTTTATCTTCGGGGGTTAACTATGGCCACACCTTC. Encoded protein: CASSLSSGVNYGHTF.

The genes are TRBV7-2 and TRBJ2-3, with D possibly called TRBD1 or TRBD2 (5 bases each). This CDR3 is built from 16 residues. Germline V CDR1 and CDR2: SGHTA, FQGNSA. Trimming took off 1 base at V and 1 base at J, with 12 bases between the two ends. CDR3 region: CTSSLGTGAGTDTQYF. The CDR3 DNA follows: TGTACCAGCAGCTTAGGGACTGGGGCCGGCACAGATACGCAGTATTTT.

This clonotype has ten or more counts. The chain's CDR3 is CASSSEWDSSTDTQYF. In DNA form, the CDR3 reads TGTGCCAGCAGCTCCGAGTGGGACAGTAGCACAGATACGCAGTATTTT. The V gene is TRBV7-9, the J gene TRBJ2-3; 7 nucleotides match TRBD1. The CDR3 is 16 residues long. Germline V CDR1 and CDR2: SEHNR, FQNEAQ (reference sequence). The ends lost 4 bases at V and 0 bases at J; junction bases unmatched: 7.

This rearrangement joins TRBV20-1 to TRBJ1-2; D may be TRBD1 (5 bases). The length of the CDR3 is 13 residues. Trimming removed 6 bases at V and 4 bases at J, with 15 bases between. Germline loops: CDR1 DFQATT, CDR2 SNEGSKA (reference sequence). CDR3 residues: CSAAGGGAYGYTF. CDR3 nucleotides: TGCAGTGCCGCCGGGGGAGGTGCCTATGGCTACACCTTC.

The chain joins TRBV2 to TRBJ2-1; 8 bases agree with TRBD2. Germline assignment: CDR1 SNHLY and CDR2 FYNNEI. V shed 5 bases, J shed 3 bases, and the junction held 12 bases outside the gene matches. The CDR3 spans 17 residues. In DNA, the CDR3 is TGTGCCAGCAGTACTCCCCTAGGCGGGGGGCACTACAATGAGCAGTTCTTC. This translates into CASSTPLGGGHYNEQFF.

Details on this clonotype: A much larger clone is a single base away; this may be a read error. The chain has TRBV7-8 and TRBJ1-5; D unresolved. Germline CDR1 SGHVS, CDR2 FQNEAQ. The CDR3 is made up of 13 amino acids. CDR3 DNA sequence: TGTGCCAGCAGCTCTACCTCGTTTCAGCCCCTGCATTTT. Amino acid sequence: CASSSTSFQPLHF.

Concerning this clonotype: One end of the junction is discordant with germline, which a read error may explain. The chain combines TRBV10-3 with TRBJ1-6; D is undetermined. From germline, CDR1 is ENHRY and CDR2 SYGVKD. This CDR3 is 13 amino acids long. CDR3 protein: CAIGDISNSPLHF. The CDR3 DNA is TGTGCCATCGGTGATATCTCAAATTCACCCCTCCACTTT.

The V and J genes are TRBV28 and TRBJ2-5, with D possibly TRBD1 on 5 matching bases. This CDR3 is built from 15 residues. Germline loops: CDR1 MDHEN, CDR2 SYDVKM. The V gene lost 10 bases and the J gene lost 5 bases, with 23 bases spanning the gap. The CDR3 bases are TGTGCCACCATCCCTCTGGGGCAGGCTGTGGAGACCCAGTACTTC. Its translation: CATIPLGQAVETQYF.

This clonotype was recorded at least ten times. The chain is built from TRBV3-1 and TRBJ2-5; unclear D gene. The CDR3 is 13 amino acids. Trimming took 2 bases from V and 3 from J, leaving 7 bases between them. Germline V gene sequence: CDR1 LGHDT, CDR2 YNNKEL (reference sequence). The CDR3 bases are TGTGCCAGCAGCCAAATGATGAAAGAGACCCAGTACTTC. This encodes CASSQMMKETQYF.

Comment on this clonotype: A single base separates this from a much larger clone, so it may be a read error. Likely a read error: the CDR3 ends without its conserved phenylalanine or tryptophan. The J gene is TRBJ2-6, the V gene TRBV5-1; no reliable D call. CDR1 SGHRS and CDR2 YFSETQ come from the germline V gene. The V end was cut by 4 bases, the J end by 0 bases, with 5 bases between. The CDR3 extends over 14 amino acids. CDR3 loop: CASSPYSGANVLTL. DNA of the CDR3: TGCGCCAGCAGCCCCTACTCTGGGGCCAACGTCCTGACTCTC.

This chain links TRBV24-1 with TRBJ1-1; 8 nucleotides match TRBD1. V dropped 4 bases and J dropped 5; count of bases not matched to a gene: 8. The length of the CDR3 is 15 residues. Per the germline V gene, CDR1 is KGHDR and CDR2 is SFDVKD. CDR3 in amino acids: CATSEGTGWVTEAFF. For the CDR3, the DNA is TGTGCCACCAGTGAAGGGACAGGATGGGTAACTGAAGCTTTCTTT.

The rearrangement uses TRBV6-5 and TRBJ1-2; no clear D gene. Trimming took off 2 bases at V and 4 bases at J, with 11 bases between the two ends. The V gene's germline CDR1 is MNHEY and CDR2 SVGAGI. CDR3 length equals 14 residues. Here the CDR3 reads CASSYGRQVYGYTF. DNA for the CDR3: TGTGCCAGCAGTTACGGTCGCCAGGTCTATGGCTACACCTTC.

This clonotype has a count of ten or more. The chain employs TRBV29-1 and TRBJ2-1; 16 nucleotides match TRBD2. The CDR3 is made up of 18 amino acids. Germline assignment: CDR1 SQVTM and CDR2 ANQGSEA. V lost 4 bases to trimming and J lost 2 bases; unmatched junction nucleotides: 8. The CDR3 protein is CSVVLGLAGGVAYNEQFF. CDR3 DNA: TGCAGCGTTGTCCTGGGACTAGCGGGGGGGGTCGCCTACAATGAGCAGTTCTTC.

At least ten counts were recorded for this clonotype. The chain employs TRBV27 and TRBJ2-1; 9 bases align to TRBD1. V trimming: 3 bases; J trimming: 7 bases; junction bases outside the gene matches: 19. CDR3 size: 19 residues. Germline lookup yields CDR1 MNHEY and CDR2 SMNVEV (reference sequence). The CDR3 spells CASSLFGGQGLSNWNEQFF. The CDR3 DNA is TGTGCCAGCAGTTTGTTTGGGGGACAGGGTCTTTCGAATTGGAATGAGCAGTTCTTC.

This clonotype was recorded once. This may be a read error: a much more frequent sequence differs by one nucleotide. This chain joins TRBV7-9 and TRBJ2-7; D tentatively fits TRBD1 or TRBD2 (5 bases each). The CDR3 runs 15 residues. The germline CDR1 and CDR2 sequences are SEHNR and FQNEAQ (reference sequence). Trimming took 7 bases from V and 1 from J, leaving 17 bases between them. The DNA for the CDR3 is TGTGCCAGCATCGAACGGGCAGGGACGTCCTACGAGCAGTACTTC. Protein: CASIERAGTSYEQYF.

Note on this clonotype: A much larger clonotype is one base distant, so this may be a read error. The J gene is TRBJ2-1, the V gene TRBV7-2; D ambiguous. Germline V lookup: CDR1 SGHTA, CDR2 FQGNSA. The CDR3 spans 13 residues. The CDR3 sequence: CAGSLVRSSEQFF. In DNA form, the CDR3 reads TGTGCCGGCAGCTTAGTTAGGTCGTCTGAGCAGTTCTTC.

V is TRBV12-3 or TRBV12-4 and J is TRBJ1-2, with D perhaps TRBD1 (5 bases). Trimming shortened V by 5 bases and J by 4 bases, and 8 bases separated the two germline ends. The CDR3 extends over 12 amino acids. The DNA of the CDR3 is TGTGCCAGCAGTCAGGACACCTATGGCTACACCTTC. Translated, it gives CASSQDTYGYTF.